This entry features one T cell receptor beta chain sequence. The antigen remains unidentified. Libraries were prepared by immunoSEQ multiplex PCR; TCRdb keeps only in-frame clonotypes and omits some of them. The data show about 100,000 clones, around 87% seen once. The germline V and J ends were trimmed by 6 bases and 1 base, with 9 bases remaining between them. The CDR3 is 14 residues long. The germline CDR1 and CDR2 sequences are KGHSH and LQKENI. The entry originates in a study of T cell responses to AZD1222 COVID-19 vaccine. Findings of the study overall: The reported proportion of spike-specific TCRs targeting unmutated variant regions was nearly half. The study found Spike-specific TCR breadth and depth rose after two AZD1222 doses. Dominant at 160-218 and 743-854, vaccine-associated CD4 TCRs also spanned spike. Females made up more of the donors, who were largely white British, and clonal diversity may have come out too low.

The TCR sequence derives from an adult in good health. The sample in question was peripheral blood, obtained on day 0 of MenACWY control vaccination. The rearrangement links TRBV18 to TRBJ1-4, with D maybe TRBD1 (5 bases). This chain's CDR3 is CASSPTGTNEKLFF. The CDR3 region has the DNA TGTGCCAGCTCCCCAACAGGAACTAATGAAAAACTGTTTTTT. Full variable domain (rest looked up from reference TRBV18 and TRBJ1-4): NAGVMQNPRHLVRRRGQEARLRCSPMKGHSHVYWYRQLPEEGLKFMVYLQKENIIDESGMPKERFSAEFPKEGPSILRIQQVVRGDSAAYFCASSPTGTNEKLFFGSGTQLSVL.